This T cell receptor (beta chain) was sequenced during a study of post-analysis software for immune sequencing data. Overall study: Progressive-relapsing, secondary progressive and relapsing-remitting multiple sclerosis were among the disease courses included. Study-level results: Patients with multiple sclerosis recorded significantly lower normalized Chao1 diversity than controls, the study found. F measure showed strong co-clustering of same-batch samples. Included in a set of roughly five TRBV segments more frequent in patients than controls were TRBV5-6, TRBV5-1 and TRBV20-1.

Of note for this clonotype: No antigen is known for it.

Incorporated into the TCR beta cDNA libraries were unique molecular identifiers, which served to reduce PCR and sequencing biases. The T cell input of about 0.85 to 10 million gave a few hundred thousand cDNA molecules. TCRdb redid the calling of the PCR reads with MiXCR, one entry per CDR3 protein. Found here are about 770,000 distinct CDR3 sequences, 40% to 55% of them singletons; the top ten hold roughly 4.9%. The CDR3 has 14 amino acids. Trimming removed 3 bases from V and 4 bases from J; junction bases left unmatched: 2. The chain has TRBV12-3 or TRBV12-4 and TRBJ2-1; 8 bases match TRBD1. The receptor was derived from a girl aged 10-17 years with multiple sclerosis. Sequencing input: blood. Here the CDR3 DNA reads TGTGCCAGCAGTTTTCGGGACAGGTACAATGAGCAGTTCTTC. Amino acids: CASSFRDRYNEQFF.